Presented here are 32 T cell receptor beta chains from one specimen sequenced in a study of blood T cell repertoires in COVID-19. Method: immunoSEQ multiplex PCR; TCRdb's copy keeps in-frame clones and lacks some. The sample comprises about 250,000 clones, about 85% of which are singletons, and 0.7% to 0.9% rests with the top ten. Sample: peripheral blood. The receptor set was obtained from a human donor with COVID-19, enrolled during active disease. The donor label of this sample is uncertain.

The chain joins TRBV29-1 to TRBJ1-3, with 7 bases matching TRBD1. V shed 5 bases, J shed 4 bases, and the junction held 8 bases outside the gene matches. Germline lookup yields CDR1 SQVTM and CDR2 ANQGSEA. CDR3 length: 14 residues. The CDR3 sequence: CSVSLTGSGNTIYF. Here the CDR3 DNA reads TGCAGCGTTTCCTTGACAGGGTCAGGAAACACCATATATTTT. Looking up the rest from reference TRBV29-1 and TRBJ1-3 gives the full variable domain: SAVISQKPSRDICQRGTSLTIQCQVDSQVTMMFWYRQQPGQSLTLIATANQGSEATYESGFVIDKFPISRPNLTFSTLTVSNMSPEDSSIYLCSVSLTGSGNTIYFGEGSWLTVV.

The chain is built from TRBV28 and TRBJ1-4; D might be TRBD1 (5 bases). Germline lookup yields CDR1 MDHEN and CDR2 SYDVKM. The CDR3 has 12 amino acids. V lost 4 bases to trimming and J lost 14 bases, with 14 bases between them. The CDR3 nucleotides are TGTGCCAGCAGTTCGGGACTGACGAAGCTGTTTTTT. This sequence encodes CASSSGLTKLFF.

The V and J genes are TRBV9 and TRBJ1-1, with D perhaps TRBD1 (5 bases). This CDR3 contains 13 residues. Germline-derived CDR1 and CDR2 are SGDLS and YYNGEE. V lost 0 bases, J lost 4 bases, and 7 bases lay in between. CDR3 sequence: CASSVEGLTEAFF. CDR3 nucleotides: TGTGCCAGCAGCGTAGAGGGGCTCACTGAAGCTTTCTTT.

This sequence joins TRBV7-8 and TRBJ2-3, with D maybe TRBD1 (5 bases). Germline CDR1 SGHVS, CDR2 FQNEAQ. The CDR3 extends over 12 amino acids. The V and J ends lost 5 bases and 9 bases respectively, with 12 bases between them. The CDR3 is CASSRIGATQYF. The CDR3 DNA reads TGTGCCAGCAGCCGAATAGGGGCCACGCAGTATTTT.

V usage is TRBV18 and J usage is TRBJ1-1; no clear D gene. V was cut by 6 bases and J by 1 base, with 9 bases left in between. Germline CDR1 KGHSH, CDR2 LQKENI. The CDR3 runs to 13 residues. CDR3 amino acids: CASSSGRNTEAFF. The CDR3 DNA reads TGTGCCAGCTCGTCCGGTCGGAACACTGAAGCTTTCTTT.

V gene TRBV5-6 combines with J gene TRBJ1-1, with TRBD1 as a possible D gene (6 bases). Trimming stripped 0 bases from V and 0 bases from J, with 15 bases between. Germline V gene sequence: CDR1 SGHDT, CDR2 YYEEEE. This CDR3 contains 17 residues. The CDR3 DNA follows: TGTGCCAGCAGCTTGGTTGACAGTAGGGACATGAACACTGAAGCTTTCTTT. It encodes CASSLVDSRDMNTEAFF. The full variable domain, in which reference TRBV5-6 and TRBJ1-1 provide the parts outside the CDR3, is DAGVTQSPTHLIKTRGQQVTLRCSPKSGHDTVSWYQQALGQGPQFIFQYYEEEERQRGNFPDRFSGHQFPNYSSELNVNALLLGDSALYLCASSLVDSRDMNTEAFFGQGTRLTVV.

The chain links TRBV5-8 to TRBJ1-1; no firm D call. Germline CDR1 is SGHTS and CDR2 is YDEGEE. The length of the CDR3 is 16 residues. Trimming took off 0 bases at V and 4 bases at J, with 16 bases between the two ends. The DNA for the CDR3 is TGTGCCAGCAGCTTGGGGAGGTGGCGTATTGGCACTGAAGCTTTCTTT. Protein product: CASSLGRWRIGTEAFF.

The rearrangement links TRBV5-1 to TRBJ2-2, with TRBD2 identical over 9 bases. The germline CDR1 and CDR2 sequences are SGHRS and YFSETQ. CDR3 size: 16 residues. The J segment lost 4 bases and the V segment lost 0 bases, leaving 4 bases of the junction unmatched. Here the CDR3 reads CASSLDAGGLTGELFF. DNA for the CDR3: TGCGCCAGCAGCTTGGACGCGGGAGGGCTCACCGGGGAGCTGTTTTTT.

CDR3 region: CASSNYDTQYF. The CDR3, as DNA: TGTGCCAGCAGCAACTACGATACGCAGTATTTT. The genes are TRBV3-1 (or the pseudogene TRBV3-2) and TRBJ2-3, with D unclear. Germline CDR1 LGHDT, CDR2 YNNKEL (reference sequence). The CDR3 length is 11 residues. Trimming left V 5 bases short and J 6 bases short, with 6 bases between.

As DNA, the CDR3 is TGCGCCAGCAGCGGGACAGGGGACACCGGGGAGCTGTTTTTT. Translated, it gives CASSGTGDTGELFF. V usage is TRBV5-1 and J usage is TRBJ2-2; 10 bases are a match to TRBD1. The CDR3 loop spans 14 amino acids. Germline CDR1 SGHRS, CDR2 YFSETQ. Unmatched junction bases numbered 0, after V lost 4 bases and J lost 3 bases.

The gene calls are TRBV6-5 and TRBJ2-2, with D perhaps TRBD2 (6 bases). In germline, CDR1 is MNHEY, CDR2 SVGAGI. The CDR3 totals 15 residues. V dropped 6 bases and J dropped 1 base, with 12 bases sitting between them. The CDR3 loop is CASRGPGVNTGELFF. The CDR3 DNA follows: TGTGCCAGCAGGGGTCCGGGAGTGAACACCGGGGAGCTGTTTTTT.

The chain uses TRBV19 and TRBJ2-3, with 14 bases aligning to TRBD2. This CDR3 comprises 18 residues. V trimming: 3 bases; J trimming: 2 bases; junction bases outside the gene matches: 7. Germline CDR1 is LNHDA and CDR2 is SQIVND (reference sequence). In DNA, the CDR3 is TGTGCCAGTAGTATGTGGGGACTAGCGGGAGAGCACACAGATACGCAGTATTTT. Its protein product is CASSMWGLAGEHTDTQYF.

This rearrangement joins TRBV7-2 to TRBJ2-7; 10 nucleotides line up with TRBD2. The germline gives CDR1 SGHTA, CDR2 FQGNSA. Unmatched junction bases numbered 8, after V lost 5 bases and J lost 4 bases. The length of the CDR3 is 15 residues. CDR3: CASSPSGRAEYEQYF. Written as DNA, the CDR3 is TGTGCCAGCAGCCCCAGCGGGAGGGCCGAATACGAGCAGTACTTC.

The chain carries TRBV6-2 or TRBV6-3 and TRBJ1-4; a weak D match, TRBD1 (6 bases). The CDR3 consists of 13 residues. V was clipped by 2 bases and J by 8 bases, with 9 bases between them. Germline CDR1 and CDR2: MNHEY and SVGEGT. The chain's CDR3 is CASSYPGTEKLFF. CDR3 DNA: TGTGCCAGCAGTTACCCCGGGACAGAAAAACTGTTTTTT.

The chain employs TRBV2 and TRBJ1-5; TRBD1 might be the D (5 bases). The CDR3 has 18 residues. CDR1 and CDR2 from the germline V gene are SNHLY and FYNNEI. Trimming stripped 7 bases from V and 0 bases from J, with 22 bases between. The CDR3 nucleotides are TGTGCCAGCAAAAGGGACTACAAAAACGGAGATAGCAATCAGCCCCAGCATTTT. Protein sequence: CASKRDYKNGDSNQPQHF.

The CDR3 here is CARPRPPNEKLFF. The CDR3 DNA reads as TGTGCCAGACCCAGGCCTCCTAATGAAAAACTGTTTTTT. The V gene is TRBV6-5, the J gene TRBJ1-4, with D unclear. Germline V gene data show CDR1 as MNHEY and CDR2 as SVGAGI. Trimming removed 9 bases from V and 3 bases from J, with 11 bases in between. The CDR3 is made up of 13 amino acids.

This clone came up a few times. The chain employs TRBV6-5 and TRBJ1-6, with TRBD1 identical over 10 bases. V trimming: 4 bases; J trimming: 7 bases; junction bases outside the gene matches: 4. CDR1 and CDR2 from the germline V gene are MNHEY and SVGAGI. This CDR3 has 15 amino acids. DNA of the CDR3: TGTGCCAGCAGTTGGTCGGGACAGGGGAATTCACCCCTCCACTTT. Translation gives CASSWSGQGNSPLHF.

The chain couples TRBV28 to TRBJ1-3; the D is unclear. V lost 2 bases and J 4 bases, leaving 12 bases between the germline ends. CDR1 MDHEN and CDR2 SYDVKM come from the germline V gene. This CDR3 spans 15 amino acids. Here the CDR3 reads CASSLRGIKGNTIYF. The CDR3 DNA reads as TGTGCCAGCAGTTTACGGGGTATTAAGGGAAACACCATATATTTT.

The rearrangement uses TRBV18 and TRBJ2-1; 16 bases match TRBD2. Germline V gene sequence: CDR1 KGHSH, CDR2 LQKENI. The CDR3 loop spans 19 amino acids. V gave up 0 bases and J gave up 6 bases; unmatched junction bases: 8. The CDR3 region is CASSPPGLAGGPAINEQFF. In nucleotides, the CDR3 is TGTGCCAGCTCACCACCGGGACTAGCGGGAGGGCCCGCTATCAATGAGCAGTTCTTC.

The chain couples TRBV21-1 to TRBJ1-2; the DNA was not used to check the table's D call, TRBD1. TRBV21-1 is noted as a pseudogene. The CDR3 runs to 16 residues. The CDR3 spells CASSKPRTGGDYGYTF. The DNA for the CDR3 is TGTGCCAGCAGCAAACCACGGACAGGGGGGGACTATGGCTACACCTTC.

This CDR3 is CASSSRGTEAFF. In DNA, the CDR3 is TGTGCCAGCAGCTCTCGAGGGACTGAAGCTTTCTTT. J is TRBJ1-1 and V is TRBV11-3; D is uncertain. Trimming pared 4 bases from V and 5 bases from J, leaving 8 bases between. CDR3 size: 12 residues. Germline lookup yields CDR1 SGHNT and CDR2 YENEEA.

This chain joins TRBV3-1 (or the pseudogene TRBV3-2) and TRBJ2-1; 12 nucleotides line up with TRBD2. This CDR3 is 17 amino acids long. From germline, CDR1 is LGHDT and CDR2 YNNKEL (reference sequence). The V and J ends lost 0 bases and 6 bases, in that order; junction bases with no gene match: 6. The chain's CDR3 is CASSQDAASGRANEQFF. In DNA form, the CDR3 reads TGTGCCAGCAGCCAAGATGCGGCTAGCGGGAGGGCCAATGAGCAGTTCTTC.

The rearrangement links TRBV28 to TRBJ2-2; 7 bases line up with TRBD2. The CDR3 covers 15 residues. V lost 3 bases, J lost 8 bases, and 9 bases stayed unmatched. Germline V gene data show CDR1 as MDHEN and CDR2 as SYDVKM. The CDR3 sequence: CASSLTGGLSGELFF. DNA for the CDR3: TGTGCCAGCAGTTTGACGGGAGGTTTGTCGGGGGAGCTGTTTTTT. Together with reference TRBV28 and TRBJ2-2, the CDR3 gives the full variable domain: DVKVTQSSRYLVKRTGEKVFLECVQDMDHENMFWYRQDPGLGLRLIYFSYDVKMKEKGDIPEGYSVSREKKERFSLILESASTNQTSMYLCASSLTGGLSGELFFGEGSRLTVL.

This clone was detected only once. The chain employs TRBV11-2 and TRBJ1-2; 8 nucleotides line up with TRBD1. V trimming: 3 bases; J trimming: 4 bases; junction bases outside the gene matches: 10. The germline V gene encodes CDR1 SGHAT and CDR2 FQNNGV. The CDR3 has 16 residues. The DNA for the CDR3 is TGTGCCAGCAGCTTCACTCCTACAGGGGGGGCCTATGGCTACACCTTC. Encoded protein: CASSFTPTGGAYGYTF.

This clone was detected only a few times. The V call is TRBV10-2, the J call TRBJ1-6, with 7 positions matching TRBD1. Germline CDR1 WSHSY, CDR2 SAAADI. This CDR3 region has 15 residues. With V trimmed by 5 bases and J by 6 bases, 7 bases remained unmatched. DNA for the CDR3: TGCGCCAGCAGTTGGGGGGCAGGGGGTAATTCACCCCTCCACTTT. It is translated as CASSWGAGGNSPLHF.

The chain uses TRBV11-2 and TRBJ1-1; tentatively, D is TRBD1 (5 bases). The ends were cut back, 1 base at V and 0 bases at J, with 18 bases in the middle. Germline V gene sequence: CDR1 SGHAT, CDR2 FQNNGV. The CDR3 runs to 18 residues. CDR3 region: CASSLVGQGFIMNTEAFF. CDR3 in DNA: TGTGCCAGCAGCTTAGTGGGTCAGGGATTTATCATGAACACTGAAGCTTTCTTT.

In this sample, this clone turned up a few times. The gene calls are TRBV6-6 and TRBJ2-3; 13 bases agree with TRBD2. This CDR3 has 18 residues. With 5 bases clipped from V and 5 bases from J, the junction kept 13 bases outside the gene matches. The germline CDR1 and CDR2 sequences are MNHNY and SVGAGI (reference sequence). The CDR3 reads CASSRFTGLAGVVDTQYF. CDR3 DNA sequence: TGTGCCAGCAGTCGCTTTACTGGACTAGCGGGAGTAGTAGATACGCAGTATTTT.

The CDR3 region is CASSDHHRGETGELFF. In DNA form, the CDR3 reads TGTGCCAGCAGTGATCACCACAGGGGGGAAACCGGGGAGCTGTTTTTT. The chain carries TRBV25-1 and TRBJ2-2; 8 bases match TRBD1. This CDR3 comprises 16 residues. Trimming took 3 bases from V and 5 from J; bases not matched to a gene: 8. Germline V gene sequence: CDR1 MGHDK, CDR2 SYGVNS.

The chain employs TRBV6-2 or TRBV6-3 and TRBJ2-5; tentatively, D is TRBD2 (6 bases). Trimming left V 0 bases short and J 5 bases short, with 16 bases between. The CDR3 runs to 16 residues. Germline CDR1 reads MNHEY; CDR2 reads SVGEGT. The CDR3: CASSYSRRMGGETQYF. CDR3 bases: TGTGCCAGCAGTTACTCGAGGAGGATGGGAGGTGAGACCCAGTACTTC.

The chain recombines TRBV6-5 with TRBJ2-1, with D unresolved. The CDR3 covers 13 residues. The V gene lost 6 bases and the J gene lost 5 bases, with 11 bases spanning the gap. Germline V gene sequence: CDR1 MNHEY, CDR2 SVGAGI. The CDR3 here is CASRADLNNEQFF. The CDR3 coding sequence is TGTGCCAGCAGGGCAGATCTGAACAATGAGCAGTTCTTC.

The rearrangement links TRBV18 to TRBJ2-7; a weak D match, TRBD2 (5 bases). The CDR3 extends over 16 amino acids. Germline CDR1 and CDR2: KGHSH and LQKENI. V was cut by 4 bases and J by 4 bases, with 20 bases left in between. In DNA, the CDR3 is TGTGCCAGCTCACTTCGCCTAACCGGGGTCAATTACGAGCAGTACTTC. It is translated as CASSLRLTGVNYEQYF.

The rearrangement links TRBV29-1 to TRBJ2-7; D is possibly TRBD1 (6 bases). The CDR3 totals 13 residues. CDR1 is SQVTM and CDR2 is ANQGSEA in the germline V gene. V lost 4 bases and J 5 bases, leaving 15 bases between the germline ends. The CDR3 nucleotides read TGCAGCGTTGTAGTAGGGACAATCGACGAGCAGTACTTC. It specifies CSVVVGTIDEQYF.